This T cell receptor beta chain was retrieved from a study of post-analysis software for immune sequencing data. The study, taken as a whole, reports: Four to six TRBV segments were more frequent in patients than controls; TRBV5-6, TRBV5-1 and TRBV20-1 belonged to this group.

TCR beta cDNA libraries included unique molecular identifiers. From the PCR reads, TCRdb called clonotypes with MiXCR, one entry per CDR3 protein. The data show about 820,000 distinct CDR3 sequences, approximately 50% seen once. This clonotype was recorded a few times. Its antigen is still unknown. The germline V gene encodes CDR1 SGHRS and CDR2 YFSETQ. Trimming shortened V by 4 bases and J by 5 bases, and 15 bases separated the two germline ends. CDR3 length equals 14 residues. V gene TRBV5-1 combines with J gene TRBJ2-5; D is possibly TRBD1 (6 bases). Sequencing used blood. The sequence came from a girl between 5 and 17 years old with multiple sclerosis. The CDR3 coding sequence is TGCGCCAGCAGCGTGGGTCCAGGGGCCGAGACCCAGTACTTC. Translation gives CASSVGPGAETQYF.